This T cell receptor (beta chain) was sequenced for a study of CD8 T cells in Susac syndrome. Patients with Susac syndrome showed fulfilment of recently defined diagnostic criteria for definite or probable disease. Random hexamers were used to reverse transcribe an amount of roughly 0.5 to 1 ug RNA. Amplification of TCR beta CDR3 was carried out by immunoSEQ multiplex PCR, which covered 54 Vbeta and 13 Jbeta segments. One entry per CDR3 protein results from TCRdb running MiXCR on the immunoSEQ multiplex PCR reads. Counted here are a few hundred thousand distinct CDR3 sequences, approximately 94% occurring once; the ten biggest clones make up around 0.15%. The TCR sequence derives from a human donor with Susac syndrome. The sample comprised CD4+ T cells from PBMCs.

The CDR3 protein is CASSQDWNSGEQFF. CDR3 DNA sequence: TGTGCCAGCAGCCAAGATTGGAATTCGGGGGAGCAGTTCTTC. The rearrangement uses TRBV3-1 and TRBJ2-1, with D tentatively TRBD2 (5 bases). The germline V and J ends were trimmed by 0 bases and 10 bases, with 13 bases remaining between them. The CDR3 contains 14 residues. Germline V gives CDR1 LGHDT, CDR2 YNNKEL (reference sequence).